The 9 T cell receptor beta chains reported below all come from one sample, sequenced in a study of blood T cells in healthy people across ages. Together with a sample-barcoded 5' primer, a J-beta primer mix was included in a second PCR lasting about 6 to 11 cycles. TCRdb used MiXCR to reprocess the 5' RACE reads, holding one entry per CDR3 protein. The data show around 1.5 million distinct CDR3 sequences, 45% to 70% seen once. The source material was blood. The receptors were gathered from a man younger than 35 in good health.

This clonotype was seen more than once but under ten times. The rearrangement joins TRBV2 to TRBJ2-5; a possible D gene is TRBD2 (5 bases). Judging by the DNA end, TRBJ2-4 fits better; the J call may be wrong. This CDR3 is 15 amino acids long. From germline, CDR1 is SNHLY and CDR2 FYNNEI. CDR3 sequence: CASSVVTRGADIQYF. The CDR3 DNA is TGTGCCAGCAGTGTGGTAACTAGAGGTGCGGACATTCAGTACTTC.

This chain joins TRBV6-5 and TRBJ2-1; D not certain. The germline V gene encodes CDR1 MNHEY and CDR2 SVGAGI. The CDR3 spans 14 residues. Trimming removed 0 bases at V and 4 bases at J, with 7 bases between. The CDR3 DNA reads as TGTGCCAGCAGTTACTCGGAGATATACAATGAGCAGTTCTTC. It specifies CASSYSEIYNEQFF.

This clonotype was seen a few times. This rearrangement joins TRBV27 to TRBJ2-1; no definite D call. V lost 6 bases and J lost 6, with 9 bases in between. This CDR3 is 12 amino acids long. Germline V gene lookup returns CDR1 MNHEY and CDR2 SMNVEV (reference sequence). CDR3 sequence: CASSWTANEQFF. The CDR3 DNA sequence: TGTGCCAGCAGCTGGACCGCCAATGAGCAGTTCTTC.

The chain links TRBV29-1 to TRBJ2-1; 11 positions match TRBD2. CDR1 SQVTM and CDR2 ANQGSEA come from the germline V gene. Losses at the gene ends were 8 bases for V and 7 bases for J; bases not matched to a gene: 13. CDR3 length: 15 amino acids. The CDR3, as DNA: TGCAGCTTTGTCCCGATAGCGGGAGGGGGAAATGAGCAGTTCTTC. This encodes CSFVPIAGGGNEQFF.

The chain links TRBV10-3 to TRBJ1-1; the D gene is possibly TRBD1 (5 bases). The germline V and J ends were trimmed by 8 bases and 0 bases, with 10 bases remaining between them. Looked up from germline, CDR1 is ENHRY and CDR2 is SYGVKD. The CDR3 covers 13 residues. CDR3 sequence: CAIEDTVNTEAFF. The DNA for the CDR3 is TGTGCCATCGAGGACACGGTGAACACTGAAGCTTTCTTT.

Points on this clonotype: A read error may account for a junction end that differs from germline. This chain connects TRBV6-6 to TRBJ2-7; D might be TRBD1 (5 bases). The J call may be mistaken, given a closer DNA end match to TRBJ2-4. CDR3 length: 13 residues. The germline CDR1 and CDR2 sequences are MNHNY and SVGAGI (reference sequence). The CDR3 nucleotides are TGTGCCAGCAGTGACTCCCAAGGGGACATTCAGTACTTC. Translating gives CASSDSQGDIQYF.

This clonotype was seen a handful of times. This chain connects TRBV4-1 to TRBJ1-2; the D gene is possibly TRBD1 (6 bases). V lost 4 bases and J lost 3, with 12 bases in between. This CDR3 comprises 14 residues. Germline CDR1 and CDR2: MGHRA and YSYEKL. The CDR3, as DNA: TGCGCCAGCAGCCCAGGGGTGTTTGACTATGGCTACACCTTC. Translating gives CASSPGVFDYGYTF.

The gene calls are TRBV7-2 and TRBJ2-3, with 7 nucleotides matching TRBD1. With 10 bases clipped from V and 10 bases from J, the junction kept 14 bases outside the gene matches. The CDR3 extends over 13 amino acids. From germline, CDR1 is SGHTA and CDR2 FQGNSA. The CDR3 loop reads CAIHRQGTRSQYF. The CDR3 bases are TGTGCCATTCATCGACAGGGAACAAGGTCGCAGTATTTT.

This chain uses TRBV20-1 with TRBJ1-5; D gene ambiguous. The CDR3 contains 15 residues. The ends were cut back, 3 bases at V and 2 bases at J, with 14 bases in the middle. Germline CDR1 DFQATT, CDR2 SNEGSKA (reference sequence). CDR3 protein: CSASGLHAGNQPQHF. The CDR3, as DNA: TGCAGTGCTAGTGGACTCCACGCAGGCAATCAGCCCCAGCATTTT.